The 14 T cell receptor beta chains below were found in one sample sequenced in a study of cytomegalovirus exposure and HLA in healthy donors. Researchers ran the PCR with 60 Vbeta and 13 Jbeta primers. Sequencing used immunoSEQ multiplex PCR; TCRdb keeps in-frame clones, though not all of them. The table lists under 95,000 clones, around 81% of them singletons. Sequenced: PBMCs. All receptors derive from a male donor in good health and CMV-seronegative.

V is TRBV28 and J is TRBJ2-7; 8 nucleotides align to TRBD1. Germline CDR1 is MDHEN and CDR2 is SYDVKM. This CDR3 region has 14 residues. V lost 4 bases, J lost 2 bases, and 4 bases stayed unmatched. CDR3 protein: CASSYPGGTYEQYF. DNA for the CDR3: TGTGCCAGCAGTTACCCAGGGGGCACCTACGAGCAGTACTTC.

A word on this clone: Germline is not matched at one junction end, which may reflect a read error. V usage is TRBV4-3 and J usage is TRBJ2-1, with D unclear. CDR1 LGHNA and CDR2 YSLEER come from the germline V gene. This CDR3 region has 15 residues. Here the CDR3 reads CASRIAESSYDEQFF. The CDR3 region has the DNA TGCGCCAGCAGAATCGCCGAGAGCTCCTACGATGAGCAGTTCTTC.

This chain connects TRBV10-2 to TRBJ2-6, with 12 bases matching TRBD2. The CDR3 totals 15 residues. Trimming took 4 bases from V and 9 from J; bases not matched to a gene: 4. Germline CDR1 WSHSY, CDR2 SAAADI. CDR3 DNA: TGCGCCAGCAGTGGACTAGCGGGAGTAGGCAACGTCCTGACTTTC. Its protein product is CASSGLAGVGNVLTF.

This clone was counted between two and nine times. The CDR3 is CASSWAGVNSGNTIYF. CDR3 nucleotides: TGCGCCAGCAGCTGGGCCGGGGTCAACTCTGGAAACACCATATATTTT. The chain employs TRBV5-1 and TRBJ1-3; D is ambiguous. Trimming took 3 bases from V and 0 from J, leaving 13 bases between them. Germline lookup yields CDR1 SGHRS and CDR2 YFSETQ. The CDR3 extends over 16 amino acids.

V gene TRBV28 combines with J gene TRBJ2-7; perhaps TRBD1 as D (6 bases). Germline V gene data show CDR1 as MDHEN and CDR2 as SYDVKM. The CDR3 runs to 15 residues. The germline V and J ends were trimmed by 6 bases and 0 bases, with 15 bases remaining between them. As DNA, the CDR3 is TGTGCCAGCAGGCCCGCAGGGGTTGGCTCCTACGAGCAGTACTTC. This codes for CASRPAGVGSYEQYF.

This sequence joins TRBV7-3 and TRBJ2-2, with 8 bases matching TRBD2. The ends lost 5 bases at V and 7 bases at J; junction bases unmatched: 21. CDR3 length equals 19 residues. CDR1 and CDR2 from the germline V gene are SGHTA and FQGTGA. CDR3 residues: CASSQSHASGRAGNGELFF. CDR3 DNA: TGTGCCAGCAGCCAAAGCCACGCGAGCGGGAGAGCTGGTAACGGGGAGCTGTTTTTT.

The gene calls are TRBV7-2 and TRBJ2-1; TRBD1 matches 10 bases. CDR1 is SGHTA and CDR2 is FQGNSA in the germline V gene. The CDR3 spans 15 residues. The trim removed 5 bases at V and 9 bases at J, leaving 10 bases unmatched. The CDR3 nucleotides read TGTGCCAGCAGCGCTTGGGACAGGGGTTTGGCTGAGCAGTTCTTC. It codes for CASSAWDRGLAEQFF.

This clone was counted once. The genes are TRBV5-1 and TRBJ2-1; TRBD1 matches 11 bases. V shed 4 bases and J 0 bases; nucleotides not matched to a gene: 15. Germline assignment: CDR1 SGHRS and CDR2 YFSETQ. The CDR3 totals 20 residues. The CDR3 reads CASSPRRDRGISSSYNEQFF. CDR3 coding DNA: TGCGCCAGCAGCCCGCGGCGGGACAGGGGGATTTCGAGCTCCTACAATGAGCAGTTCTTC.

J is TRBJ2-2 and V is TRBV6-1; no definite D call. Germline V gene data show CDR1 as MNHNS and CDR2 as SASEGT. The V end lost 7 bases, the J end lost 1 base, and 10 bases lay between the germline ends. The CDR3 covers 14 residues. CDR3 in DNA: TGTGCCAGCACGGAACAGCTGAACACCGGGGAGCTGTTTTTT. Residues: CASTEQLNTGELFF.

The chain recombines TRBV5-4 with TRBJ2-7; weak D call: TRBD2 (5 bases). This CDR3 contains 14 residues. Germline loops: CDR1 SGHNT, CDR2 YYREEE (reference sequence). V gave up 7 bases and J gave up 2 bases, with 16 bases separating them. The CDR3 DNA reads TGTGCCAGCGCGACGATACCCGGGACCTACGAGCAGTACTTC. It is translated as CASATIPGTYEQYF. Supplemented by reference TRBV5-4 and TRBJ2-7, the full variable domain reads ETGVTQSPTHLIKTRGQQVTLRCSSQSGHNTVSWYQQALGQGPQFIFQYYREEENGRGNFPPRFSGLQFPNYSSELNVNALELDDSALYLCASATIPGTYEQYFGPGTRLTVT.

This sequence joins TRBV6-5 and TRBJ2-1; D uncertain. This CDR3 spans 13 amino acids. Germline assignment: CDR1 MNHEY and CDR2 SVGAGI. Deletions cut 4 bases from V and 7 bases from J, with 11 bases between. For the CDR3, the DNA is TGTGCCAGCAGTTTATCGGAGATAAATGAGCAGTTCTTC. It translates to CASSLSEINEQFF.

V and J are TRBV7-2 and TRBJ1-1; D possibly corresponds to TRBD1 (6 bases). The germline V gene encodes CDR1 SGHTA and CDR2 FQGNSA. V lost 2 bases to trimming and J lost 4 bases, with 8 bases between them. The CDR3 covers 13 residues. The CDR3 nucleotides read TGTGCCAGCAGCTTATCAGGGGTCACTGAAGCTTTCTTT. Translated: CASSLSGVTEAFF. Full variable domain (rest looked up from reference TRBV7-2 and TRBJ1-1): GAGVSQSPSNKVTEKGKDVELRCDPISGHTALYWYRQSLGQGLEFLIYFQGNSAPDKSGLPSDRFSAERTGGSVSTLTIQRTQQEDSAVYLCASSLSGVTEAFFGQGTRLTVV.

The chain employs TRBV7-3 and TRBJ2-2; possible D gene TRBD1, 6 bases. CDR1 and CDR2 from the germline V gene are SGHTA and FQGTGA. Trimming took 2 bases from V and 6 from J, leaving 10 bases between them. The CDR3 loop spans 14 amino acids. As DNA, the CDR3 is TGTGCCAGCAGCTTATTCAGGGGATCCGGGGAGCTGTTTTTT. This gives the protein CASSLFRGSGELFF.

The chain recombines TRBV5-1 with TRBJ2-7, with 7 bases fitting TRBD1. The trim removed 4 bases at V and 7 bases at J, leaving 5 bases unmatched. Germline V gives CDR1 SGHRS, CDR2 YFSETQ. The CDR3 extends over 12 amino acids. This CDR3 is CASSGQVSEQYF. DNA for the CDR3: TGCGCCAGCAGCGGACAGGTTTCTGAGCAGTACTTC. Using reference TRBV5-1 and TRBJ2-7 for the parts outside the CDR3, the full variable domain is KAGVTQTPRYLIKTRGQQVTLSCSPISGHRSVSWYQQTPGQGLQFLFEYFSETQRNKGNFPGRFSGRQFSNSRSEMNVSTLELGDSALYLCASSGQVSEQYFGPGTRLTVT.